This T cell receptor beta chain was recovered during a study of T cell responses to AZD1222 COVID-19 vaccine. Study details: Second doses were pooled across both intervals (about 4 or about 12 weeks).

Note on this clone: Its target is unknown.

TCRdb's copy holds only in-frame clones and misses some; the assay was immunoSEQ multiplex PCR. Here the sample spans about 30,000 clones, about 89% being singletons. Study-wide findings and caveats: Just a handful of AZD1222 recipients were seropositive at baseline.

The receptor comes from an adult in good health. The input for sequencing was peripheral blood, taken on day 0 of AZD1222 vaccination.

Written as DNA, the CDR3 is TGTGCCAGCAGCTTAAACCCCGCGGCGGCCTCCAATGAGCAGTTCTTC. Translating gives CASSLNPAAASNEQFF. J is TRBJ2-1 and V is TRBV7-3, with D unclear. Germline loops: CDR1 SGHTA, CDR2 FQGTGA. V was cut by 1 base and J by 6 bases, with 16 bases left in between. This CDR3 has 16 residues.